The sequence of this T cell receptor (beta chain) was determined in a study of T cells in localized non-small cell lung cancer. Germline V CDR1 and CDR2: MDHEN, SYDVKM. The ends were cut back, 4 bases at V and 6 bases at J, with 12 bases in the middle. CDR3 length: 13 amino acids. TCRdb's copy holds only in-frame clones and misses some; the assay was immunoSEQ multiplex PCR. Here the sample spans about 72,000 clones, 84% being singletons. This clonotype was obtained from an older female donor with stage I lung adenocarcinoma. The sequences come from peripheral blood, collected before any cancer treatment. The chain carries TRBV28 and TRBJ1-2; no clear D gene. DNA for the CDR3: TGTGCCAGCAGTTCCCCGACCCGCCATGGCTACACCTTC. Its translation: CASSSPTRHGYTF.